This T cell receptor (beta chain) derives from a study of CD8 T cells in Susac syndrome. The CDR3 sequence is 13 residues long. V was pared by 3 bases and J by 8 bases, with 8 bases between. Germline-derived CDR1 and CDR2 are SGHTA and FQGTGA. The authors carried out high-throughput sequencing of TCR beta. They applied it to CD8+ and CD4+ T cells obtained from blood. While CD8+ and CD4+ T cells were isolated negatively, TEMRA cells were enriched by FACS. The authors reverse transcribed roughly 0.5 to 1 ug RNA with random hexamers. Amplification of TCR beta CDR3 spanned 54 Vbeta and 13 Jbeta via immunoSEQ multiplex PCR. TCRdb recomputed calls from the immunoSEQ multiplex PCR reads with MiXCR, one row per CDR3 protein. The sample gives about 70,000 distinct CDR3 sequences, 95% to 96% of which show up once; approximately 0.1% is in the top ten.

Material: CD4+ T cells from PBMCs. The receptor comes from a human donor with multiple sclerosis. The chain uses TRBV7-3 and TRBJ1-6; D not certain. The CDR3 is CASSFGGDSPLHF. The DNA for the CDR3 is TGTGCCAGCAGCTTCGGAGGAGATTCACCCCTCCACTTT. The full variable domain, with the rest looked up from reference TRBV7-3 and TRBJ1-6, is GAGVSQTPSNKVTEKGKYVELRCDPISGHTALYWYRQSLGQGPEFLIYFQGTGAADDSGLPNDRFFAVRPEGSVSTLKIQRTERGDSAVYLCASSFGGDSPLHFGNGTRLTVT.